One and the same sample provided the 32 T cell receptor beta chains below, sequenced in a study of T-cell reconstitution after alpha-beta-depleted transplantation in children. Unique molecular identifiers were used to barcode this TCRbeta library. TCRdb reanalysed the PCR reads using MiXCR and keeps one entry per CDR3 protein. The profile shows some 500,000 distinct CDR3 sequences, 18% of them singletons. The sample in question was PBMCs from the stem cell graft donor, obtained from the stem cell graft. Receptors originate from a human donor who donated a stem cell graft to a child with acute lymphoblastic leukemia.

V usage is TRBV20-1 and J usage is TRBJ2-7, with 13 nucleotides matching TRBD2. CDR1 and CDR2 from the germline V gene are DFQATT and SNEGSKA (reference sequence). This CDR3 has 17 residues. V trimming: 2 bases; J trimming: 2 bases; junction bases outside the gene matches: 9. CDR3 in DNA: TGCAGTGCTAGACCCCTAGGGACTAGCGGGGATCCCTACGAGCAGTACTTC. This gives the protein CSARPLGTSGDPYEQYF.

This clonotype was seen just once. The CDR3 bases are TGCAGTGCTAGTGGACCTGATAGCAATCAGCCCCAGCATTTT. This gives the protein CSASGPDSNQPQHF. This rearrangement joins TRBV20-1 to TRBJ1-5; no clear D. Germline lookup yields CDR1 DFQATT and CDR2 SNEGSKA (reference sequence). The CDR3 sequence is 14 residues long. Trimming took 3 bases from V and 0 from J, leaving 9 bases between them.

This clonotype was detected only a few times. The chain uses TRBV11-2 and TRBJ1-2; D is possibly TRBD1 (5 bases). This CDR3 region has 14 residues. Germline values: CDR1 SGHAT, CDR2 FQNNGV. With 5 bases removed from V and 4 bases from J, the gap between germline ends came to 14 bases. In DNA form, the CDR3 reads TGTGCCAGCAGCCATACCGGGGCAGCCTATGGCTACACCTTC. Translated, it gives CASSHTGAAYGYTF.

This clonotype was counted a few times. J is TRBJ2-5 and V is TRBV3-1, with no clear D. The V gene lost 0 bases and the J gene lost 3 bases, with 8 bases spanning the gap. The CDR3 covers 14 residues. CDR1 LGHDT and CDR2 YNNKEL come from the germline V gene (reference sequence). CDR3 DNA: TGTGCCAGCAGCCAAGAGCTCACCGAAGAGACCCAGTACTTC. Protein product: CASSQELTEETQYF.

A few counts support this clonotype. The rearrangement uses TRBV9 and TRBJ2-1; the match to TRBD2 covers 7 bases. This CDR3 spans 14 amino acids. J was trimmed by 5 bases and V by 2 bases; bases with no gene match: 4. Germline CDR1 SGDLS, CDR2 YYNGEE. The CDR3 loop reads CASSVRDYNNEQFF. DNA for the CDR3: TGTGCCAGCAGCGTTAGGGACTACAACAATGAGCAGTTCTTC. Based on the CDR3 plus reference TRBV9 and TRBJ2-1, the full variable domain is DSGVTQTPKHLITATGQRVTLRCSPRSGDLSVYWYQQSLDQGLQFLIQYYNGEERAKGNILERFSAQQFPDLHSELNLSSLELGDSALYFCASSVRDYNNEQFFGPGTRLTVL.

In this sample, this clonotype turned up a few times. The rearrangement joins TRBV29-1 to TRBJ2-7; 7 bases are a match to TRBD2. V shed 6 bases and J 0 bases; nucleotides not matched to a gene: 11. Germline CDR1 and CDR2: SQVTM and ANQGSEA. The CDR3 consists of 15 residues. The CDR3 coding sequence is TGCAGCGTCATCTTTCTAGCGGAGAGCTCCTACGAGCAGTACTTC. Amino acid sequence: CSVIFLAESSYEQYF.

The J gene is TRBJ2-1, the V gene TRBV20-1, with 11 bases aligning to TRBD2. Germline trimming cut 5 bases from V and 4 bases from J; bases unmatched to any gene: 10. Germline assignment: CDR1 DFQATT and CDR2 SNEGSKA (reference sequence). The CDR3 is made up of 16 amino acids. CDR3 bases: TGCAGTGCTTCCTCCCTAGCGGGAGGTTCGTACAATGAGCAGTTCTTC. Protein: CSASSLAGGSYNEQFF.

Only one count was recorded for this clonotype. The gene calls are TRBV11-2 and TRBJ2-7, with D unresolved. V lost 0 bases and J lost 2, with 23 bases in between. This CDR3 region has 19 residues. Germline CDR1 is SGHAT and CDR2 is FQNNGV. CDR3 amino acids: CASSLEAGIQQRSPYEQYF. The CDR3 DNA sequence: TGTGCCAGCAGCTTAGAGGCAGGCATCCAACAGAGATCTCCCTACGAGCAGTACTTC.

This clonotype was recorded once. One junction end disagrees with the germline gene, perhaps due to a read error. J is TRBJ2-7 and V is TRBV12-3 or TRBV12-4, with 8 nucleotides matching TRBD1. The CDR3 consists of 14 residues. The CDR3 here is CAISFRTGSYEQYF. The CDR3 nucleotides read TGTGCCATCAGTTTTCGGACAGGGAGCTACGAGCAGTACTTC.

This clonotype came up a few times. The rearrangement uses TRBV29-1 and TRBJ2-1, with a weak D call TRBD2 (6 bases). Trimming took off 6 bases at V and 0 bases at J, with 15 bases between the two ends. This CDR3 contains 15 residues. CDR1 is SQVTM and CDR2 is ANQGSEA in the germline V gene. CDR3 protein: CSVAGTPSSYNEQFF. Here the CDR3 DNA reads TGCAGCGTGGCCGGGACTCCTAGCTCCTACAATGAGCAGTTCTTC.

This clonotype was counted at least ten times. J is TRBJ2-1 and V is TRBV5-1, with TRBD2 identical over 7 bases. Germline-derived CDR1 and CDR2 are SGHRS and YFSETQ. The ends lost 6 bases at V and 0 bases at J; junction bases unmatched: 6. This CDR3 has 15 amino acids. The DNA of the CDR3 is TGCGCCAGCACCCGGCTAGCGGACTCCTACAATGAGCAGTTCTTC. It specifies CASTRLADSYNEQFF.

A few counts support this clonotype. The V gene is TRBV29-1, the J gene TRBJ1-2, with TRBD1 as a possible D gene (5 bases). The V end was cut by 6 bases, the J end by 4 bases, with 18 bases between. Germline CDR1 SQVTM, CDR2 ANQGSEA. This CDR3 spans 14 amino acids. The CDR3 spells CSVDPREGGYGYTF. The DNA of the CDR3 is TGCAGCGTGGACCCCAGGGAAGGAGGCTATGGCTACACCTTC.

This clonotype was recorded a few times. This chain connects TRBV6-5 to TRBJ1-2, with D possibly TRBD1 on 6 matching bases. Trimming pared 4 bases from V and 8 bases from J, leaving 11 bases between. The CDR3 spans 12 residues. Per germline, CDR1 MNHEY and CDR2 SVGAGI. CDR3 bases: TGTGCCAGCAGTTTGGGGGCGGGGGGCTACACCTTC. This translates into CASSLGAGGYTF.

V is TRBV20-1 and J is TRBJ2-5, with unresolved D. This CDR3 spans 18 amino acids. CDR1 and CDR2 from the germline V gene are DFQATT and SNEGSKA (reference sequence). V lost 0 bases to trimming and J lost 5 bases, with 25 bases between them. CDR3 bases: TGCAGTGCTAGAGATTCTCCCCGACCGGCTACCCTCCCGGAGACCCAGTACTTC. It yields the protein CSARDSPRPATLPETQYF.

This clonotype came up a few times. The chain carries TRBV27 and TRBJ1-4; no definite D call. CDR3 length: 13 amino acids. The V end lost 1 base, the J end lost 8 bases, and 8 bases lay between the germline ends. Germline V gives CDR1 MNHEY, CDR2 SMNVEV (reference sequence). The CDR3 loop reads CASSLWGGEKLFF. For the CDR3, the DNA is TGTGCCAGCAGTTTATGGGGTGGAGAAAAACTGTTTTTT. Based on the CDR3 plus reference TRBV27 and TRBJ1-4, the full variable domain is EAQVTQNPRYLITVTGKKLTVTCSQNMNHEYMSWYRQDPGLGLRQIYYSMNVEVTDKGDVPEGYKVSRKEKRNFPLILESPSPNQTSLYFCASSLWGGEKLFFGSGTQLSVL.

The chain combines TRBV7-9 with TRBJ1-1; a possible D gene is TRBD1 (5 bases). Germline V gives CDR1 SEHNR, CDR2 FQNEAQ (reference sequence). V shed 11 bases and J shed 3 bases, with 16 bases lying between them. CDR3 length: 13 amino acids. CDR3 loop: CAGQPGRDTEAFF. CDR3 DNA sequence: TGTGCCGGGCAACCGGGACGGGACACTGAAGCTTTCTTT. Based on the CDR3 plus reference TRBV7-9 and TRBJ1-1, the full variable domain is DTGVSQNPRHKITKRGQNVTFRCDPISEHNRLYWYRQTLGQGPEFLTYFQNEAQLEKSRLLSDRFSAERPKGSFSTLEIQRTEQGDSAMYLCAGQPGRDTEAFFGQGTRLTVV.

CDR3 sequence reads: CASSRYPWTGVYTEAFF. The DNA of the CDR3 is TGTGCCAGCAGCCGATACCCCTGGACAGGGGTTTACACTGAAGCTTTCTTT. J is TRBJ1-1 and V is TRBV5-6; TRBD1 matches at 9 bases. This CDR3 comprises 17 residues. Trimming at V came to 4 bases and at J to 3 bases, leaving 13 bases not matched to a gene. Germline-derived CDR1 and CDR2 are SGHDT and YYEEEE.

CDR3 in DNA: TGCAGCGTCCCCGGACCTCTGTCCTACGAGCAGTACTTC. This encodes CSVPGPLSYEQYF. The chain combines TRBV29-1 with TRBJ2-7; D call uncertain. Per the germline V gene, CDR1 is SQVTM and CDR2 is ANQGSEA. V was cut by 6 bases and J by 1 base, with 13 bases left in between. The CDR3 is made up of 13 amino acids.

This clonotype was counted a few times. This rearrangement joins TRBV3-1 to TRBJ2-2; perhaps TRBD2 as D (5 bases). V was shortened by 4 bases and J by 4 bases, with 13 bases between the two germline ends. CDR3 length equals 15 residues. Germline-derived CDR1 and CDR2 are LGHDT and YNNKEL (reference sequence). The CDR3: CASSLEDRGTGELFF. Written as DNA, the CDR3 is TGTGCCAGCAGCCTTGAGGATCGGGGCACCGGGGAGCTGTTTTTT. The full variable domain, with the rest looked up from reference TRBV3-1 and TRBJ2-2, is DTAVSQTPKYLVTQMGNDKSIKCEQNLGHDTMYWYKQDSKKFLKIMFSYNNKELIINETVPNRFSPKSPDKAHLNLHINSLELGDSAVYFCASSLEDRGTGELFFGEGSRLTVL.

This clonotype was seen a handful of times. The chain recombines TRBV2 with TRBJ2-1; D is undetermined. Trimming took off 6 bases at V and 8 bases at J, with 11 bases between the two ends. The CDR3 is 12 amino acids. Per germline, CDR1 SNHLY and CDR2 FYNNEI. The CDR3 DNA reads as TGTGCCAGCAGACGCGAAGGGCATGAGCAGTTCTTC. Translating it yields CASRREGHEQFF. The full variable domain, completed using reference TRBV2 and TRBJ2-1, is EPEVTQTPSHQVTQMGQEVILRCVPISNHLYFYWYRQILGQKVEFLVSFYNNEISEKSEIFDDQFSVERPDGSNFTLKIRSTKLEDSAMYFCASRREGHEQFFGPGTRLTVL.

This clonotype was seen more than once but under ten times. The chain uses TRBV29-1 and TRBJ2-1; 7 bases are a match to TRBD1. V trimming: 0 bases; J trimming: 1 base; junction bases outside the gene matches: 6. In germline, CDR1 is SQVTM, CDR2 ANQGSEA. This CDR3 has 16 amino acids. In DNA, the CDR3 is TGCAGCGTTGAAGATCGAGGGGGCTTTTCCTACAATGAGCAGTTCTTC. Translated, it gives CSVEDRGGFSYNEQFF.

In DNA form, the CDR3 reads TGTGCCAGCTCCCCTCTCGCAGGGGAGTATGGCTACACCTTC. It specifies CASSPLAGEYGYTF. The chain carries TRBV4-2 and TRBJ1-2; perhaps TRBD1 as D (6 bases). This CDR3 comprises 14 residues. CDR1 is LGHNA and CDR2 is YNFKEQ in the germline V gene. V was trimmed by 8 bases and J by 5 bases, leaving 18 bases between them.

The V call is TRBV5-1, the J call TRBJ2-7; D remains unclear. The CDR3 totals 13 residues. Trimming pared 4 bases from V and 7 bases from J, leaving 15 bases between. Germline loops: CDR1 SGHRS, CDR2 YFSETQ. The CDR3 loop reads CASSMGLEGEQYF. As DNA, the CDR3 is TGCGCCAGCAGCATGGGTCTCGAAGGAGAGCAGTACTTC.

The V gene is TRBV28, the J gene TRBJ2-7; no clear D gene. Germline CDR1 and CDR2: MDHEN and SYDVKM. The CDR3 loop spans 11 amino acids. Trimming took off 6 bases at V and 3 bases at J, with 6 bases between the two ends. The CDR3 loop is CASSYHYEQYF. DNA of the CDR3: TGTGCCAGCAGCTATCACTACGAGCAGTACTTC.

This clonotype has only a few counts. The CDR3 DNA reads as TGTGCCAGCAGCCAACCATTAGCAGACCAAGAGACCCAGTACTTC. Residues: CASSQPLADQETQYF. This sequence joins TRBV3-1 and TRBJ2-5; D unclear. The CDR3 consists of 15 residues. With 2 bases removed from V and 0 bases from J, the gap between germline ends came to 10 bases. Germline-derived CDR1 and CDR2 are LGHDT and YNNKEL (reference sequence).

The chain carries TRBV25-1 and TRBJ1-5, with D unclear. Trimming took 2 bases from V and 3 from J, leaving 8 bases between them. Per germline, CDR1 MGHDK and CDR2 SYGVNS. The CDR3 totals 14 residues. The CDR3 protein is CASSESRINQPQHF. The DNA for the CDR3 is TGTGCCAGCAGTGAAAGCCGAATCAATCAGCCCCAGCATTTT.

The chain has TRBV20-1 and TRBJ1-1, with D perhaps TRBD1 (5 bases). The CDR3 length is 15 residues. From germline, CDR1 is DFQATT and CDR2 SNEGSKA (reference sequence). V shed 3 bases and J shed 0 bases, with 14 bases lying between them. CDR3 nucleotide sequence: TGCAGTGCTAGCCGAGGGGCGGTTATGAACACTGAAGCTTTCTTT. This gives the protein CSASRGAVMNTEAFF.

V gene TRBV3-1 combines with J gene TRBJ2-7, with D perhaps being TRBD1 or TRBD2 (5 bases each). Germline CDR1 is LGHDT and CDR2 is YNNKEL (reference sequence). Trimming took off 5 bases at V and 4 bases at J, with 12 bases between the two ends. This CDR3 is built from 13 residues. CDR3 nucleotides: TGTGCCAGCAGCGGGACCCAAAAATACGAGCAGTACTTC. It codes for CASSGTQKYEQYF.

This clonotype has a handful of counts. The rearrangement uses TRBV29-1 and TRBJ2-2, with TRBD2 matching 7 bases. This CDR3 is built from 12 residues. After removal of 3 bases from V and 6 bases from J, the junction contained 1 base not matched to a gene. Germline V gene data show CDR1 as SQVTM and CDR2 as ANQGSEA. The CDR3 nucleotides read TGCAGCGTTGATACTAGCGCCGGGGAGCTGTTTTTT. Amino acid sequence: CSVDTSAGELFF.

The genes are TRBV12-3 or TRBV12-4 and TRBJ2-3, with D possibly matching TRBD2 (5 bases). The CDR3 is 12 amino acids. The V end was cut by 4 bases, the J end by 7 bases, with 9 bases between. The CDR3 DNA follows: TGTGCCAGCAGTTCAGACTACCATACGCAGTATTTT. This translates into CASSSDYHTQYF.

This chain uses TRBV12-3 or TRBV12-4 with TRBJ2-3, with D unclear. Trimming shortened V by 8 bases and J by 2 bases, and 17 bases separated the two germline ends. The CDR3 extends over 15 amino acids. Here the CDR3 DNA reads TGTGCCAGCGCACCCGGCAGAGGCTACACAGATACGCAGTATTTT. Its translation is CASAPGRGYTDTQYF.

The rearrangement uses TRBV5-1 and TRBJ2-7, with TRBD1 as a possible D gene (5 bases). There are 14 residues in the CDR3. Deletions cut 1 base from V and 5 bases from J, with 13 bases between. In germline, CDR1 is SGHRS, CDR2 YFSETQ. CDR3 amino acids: CASSLSRVTDEQYF. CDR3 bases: TGCGCCAGCAGCTTGTCCAGGGTTACCGACGAGCAGTACTTC.